A selection of T cell receptor beta chains follows, all from one sample in a study of breast tumors, draining lymph nodes, adjacent tissues. One entry per CDR3 protein, called by TCRdb with MiXCR from the multiplex PCR reads. The table records more than 10,000 distinct CDR3 sequences, less than 85% of them present only once. What was sequenced was tumor-adjacent breast tissue. These receptors all stem from a female donor with breast cancer. Some clones in this sample may be carry-over from other donors' samples. The CDR3 runs from the conserved cysteine through the conserved F or W. A D gene is named only where the DNA matches it firmly. The size entry is marked missing in some rows and otherwise reads once, few, many or a size class.

J gene: TRBJ2-2; V gene: TRBV11-1; clone size: -; D gene: TRBD1; CDR3 DNA: TGTGCCAGCAGTTCACCGACAGGGTCGAACACCGGGGAGCTGTTTTTT; CDR3 protein: CASSSPTGSNTGELFF
J gene: TRBJ2-3; V gene: TRBV20-1; clone size: -; D gene: -; CDR3 DNA: TGCAGTGCTAGAGTTAGGGTCTTTAGCACAGATACGCAGTATTTT; CDR3 protein: CSARVRVFSTDTQYF
J gene: TRBJ2-3; V gene: TRBV20-1; clone size: medium-sized; D gene: -; CDR3 DNA: TGCAGCATAGCACCGGGGACGGTTAGCACAGATACGCAGTATTTT; CDR3 protein: CSIAPGTVSTDTQYF
J gene: TRBJ2-5; V gene: TRBV7-2; clone size: -; D gene: -; CDR3 DNA: TGTGCCAGCAGCTTATCGGGGGCTGGGGGGGGGGAGACCCAGTACTTC; CDR3 protein: CASSLSGAGGGETQYF
J gene: TRBJ2-7; V gene: TRBV5-6; clone size: -; D gene: TRBD1; CDR3 DNA: TGTGCCAGCAGCTTGGCATTATTCGGACAGGGACCCTACTACGAGCAGTACTTC; CDR3 protein: CASSLALFGQGPYYEQYF
J gene: TRBJ2-7; V gene: TRBV7-9; clone size: -; D gene: TRBD2; CDR3 DNA: TGTGCCAGCAGCCCCGGACTAGCGGGAGGCTTTTCCTCCTACGAGCAGTACTTC; CDR3 protein: CASSPGLAGGFSSYEQYF
J gene: TRBJ1-2; V gene: TRBV7-2; clone size: -; D gene: TRBD1; CDR3 DNA: TGTGCCAGCAGCCAAAACGGACAGGGTAACTATGGCTACACCTTC; CDR3 protein: CASSQNGQGNYGYTF
J gene: TRBJ2-1; V gene: TRBV12-3/TRBV12-4; clone size: medium-sized; D gene: TRBD2; CDR3 DNA: TGTGCCAGCAGTTTAGCGGCGGGAGGGCCGCGGAATGAGCAGTTCTTC; CDR3 protein: CASSLAAGGPRNEQFF
J gene: TRBJ1-4; V gene: TRBV19; clone size: many; D gene: -; CDR3 DNA: TGTGCCAGTAGTTTTTCTCGGGACGGTACGGATGAAAAACTGTTTTTT; CDR3 protein: CASSFSRDGTDEKLFF
J gene: TRBJ2-7; V gene: TRBV7-3; clone size: -; D gene: TRBD1; CDR3 DNA: TGTGCCAGCAGCATTACAGGGGGCTTCATCTACGAGCAGTACTTC; CDR3 protein: CASSITGGFIYEQYF
J gene: TRBJ2-5; V gene: TRBV7-8; clone size: -; D gene: TRBD1; CDR3 DNA: TGTGCCAGCAGCGCGACAGGGGGACGGGAGACCCAGTACTTC; CDR3 protein: CASSATGGRETQYF
J gene: TRBJ2-1; V gene: TRBV10-3; clone size: -; D gene: -; CDR3 DNA: TGTGCCATCAGTGGTGGGAGAAGGTTTAATGAGCAGTTCTTC; CDR3 protein: CAISGGRRFNEQFF
J gene: TRBJ2-7; V gene: TRBV12-3/TRBV12-4; clone size: few; D gene: -; CDR3 DNA: TGTGCCAGCAGCGCCATCCAGGGGGGGCGCGAGCAGTACTTC; CDR3 protein: CASSAIQGGREQYF
J gene: TRBJ1-4; V gene: TRBV5-6; clone size: -; D gene: -; CDR3 DNA: TGTGCCAGCAACCGTAGGGGGGATGAAAAACTGTTTTTT; CDR3 protein: CASNRRGDEKLFF
J gene: TRBJ2-7; V gene: TRBV4-2; clone size: -; D gene: -; CDR3 DNA: TGTGCCAGCAGCCAAGACCTCGGGGGATACGAGCAGTACTTC; CDR3 protein: CASSQDLGGYEQYF
J gene: TRBJ2-1; V gene: TRBV19; clone size: -; D gene: TRBD2; CDR3 DNA: TGTGCCAGTAGTACGGGACTAGCTCCTTACAATGAGCAGTTCTTC; CDR3 protein: CASSTGLAPYNEQFF
J gene: TRBJ1-2; V gene: TRBV2; clone size: -; D gene: -; CDR3 DNA: TGTGCCAGCAGTGAATCCGGGGACCTCCACACCTTC; CDR3 protein: CASSESGDLHTF
J gene: TRBJ2-5; V gene: TRBV27; clone size: -; D gene: TRBD1; CDR3 DNA: TGTGCCAGCAGTCTTGGGACAGGCGGAGAGACCCAGTACTTC; CDR3 protein: CASSLGTGGETQYF
J gene: TRBJ2-5; V gene: TRBV19; clone size: many; D gene: -; CDR3 DNA: TGTGCCAGTAGTGGTAGAGTCGAGACCCAGTACTTC; CDR3 protein: CASSGRVETQYF
J gene: TRBJ2-7; V gene: TRBV13; clone size: -; D gene: -; CDR3 DNA: TGTGCCAGCAGCACCCGGGGAGATTCCTACGAGCAGTACTTC; CDR3 protein: CASSTRGDSYEQYF
J gene: TRBJ1-2; V gene: TRBV7-9; clone size: -; D gene: -; CDR3 DNA: TGTGCCAGCAGCCAAGTGGGACCGGCGACCCGCAACTACACCTTC; CDR3 protein: CASSQVGPATRNYTF
J gene: TRBJ2-2; V gene: TRBV4-1; clone size: many; D gene: -; CDR3 DNA: TGCGCCAGCAGCCAAAGCTGGGGCCAGATCACCGGGGAGCTGTTTTTT; CDR3 protein: CASSQSWGQITGELFF
J gene: TRBJ2-1; V gene: TRBV7-6; clone size: -; D gene: TRBD2; CDR3 DNA: TGTGCCAGCAGCTTAGGACCAGCGGGAGTTGGGGAGCAGCTCTTC; CDR3 protein: CASSLGPAGVGEQLF
J gene: TRBJ1-4; V gene: TRBV18; clone size: many; D gene: -; CDR3 DNA: TGTGCCAGCTCACCAGTGACCCCAGGGGAAAAACTGTTTTTT; CDR3 protein: CASSPVTPGEKLFF
J gene: TRBJ2-2; V gene: TRBV6-2/TRBV6-3; clone size: many; D gene: -; CDR3 DNA: TGTGCCAGCAGCCGAAGTCCCGTATGGGGGGAGCTGTTTTTT; CDR3 protein: CASSRSPVWGELFF
J gene: TRBJ1-2; V gene: TRBV6-2/TRBV6-3; clone size: -; D gene: -; CDR3 DNA: TGTGCCAGCAGACAGGGCTATGGCTACACCTTC; CDR3 protein: CASRQGYGYTF
J gene: TRBJ1-3; V gene: TRBV5-6; clone size: many; D gene: -; CDR3 DNA: TGTGCCAGCAGCTTGCGCGACGGAGGACCTGGAAACACCATATATTTT; CDR3 protein: CASSLRDGGPGNTIYF
J gene: TRBJ2-7; V gene: TRBV19; clone size: -; D gene: TRBD1; CDR3 DNA: TGTGCCAGTAGTAACACCCTGGGACAGGGGGCCTACGAGCAGTACTTC; CDR3 protein: CASSNTLGQGAYEQYF
J gene: TRBJ2-3; V gene: TRBV20-1; clone size: large; D gene: TRBD2; CDR3 DNA: TGCAGTGCTTCCGGGACTAGCGGAGCTAGCACAGATACGCAGTATTTT; CDR3 protein: CSASGTSGASTDTQYF
J gene: TRBJ2-7; V gene: TRBV20-1; clone size: -; D gene: -; CDR3 DNA: TGCAGTCCTTCAGGGAGTTCTTCCTACGAGCAGTACTTC; CDR3 protein: CSPSGSSSYEQYF
J gene: TRBJ1-4; V gene: TRBV4-2; clone size: -; D gene: -; CDR3 DNA: TGTGCCAGCAGCCAAGATCGCAGGAGTAATGAAAAACTGTTTTTT; CDR3 protein: CASSQDRRSNEKLFF
J gene: TRBJ2-5; V gene: TRBV2; clone size: many; D gene: -; CDR3 DNA: TGTGCCAGCAGTGAATCTTGGGGAGAGACCCAGTACTTC; CDR3 protein: CASSESWGETQYF
J gene: TRBJ2-5; V gene: TRBV29-1; clone size: -; D gene: -; CDR3 DNA: TGCAGCGGGGCAGGGCATGGAGGGGAGACCCAGTACTTC; CDR3 protein: CSGAGHGGETQYF
J gene: TRBJ2-1; V gene: TRBV11-2; clone size: -; D gene: -; CDR3 DNA: TGTGCCAGCAGCTTAAGGGCCCTACAGGGGGGGTCCTACAATGAGCAGTTCTTC; CDR3 protein: CASSLRALQGGSYNEQFF